The 4 T cell receptor beta chains given below trace back to one sample, sequenced in a study of siplizumab effects on memory and regulatory T cells. This table comes from immunoSEQ multiplex PCR, and its TCRdb copy is limited to in-frame clones, with some not included. The table includes some 110,000 clones, over 90% detected once. The sample consisted of Tregs sorted from blood. These receptors were collected from a human donor in good health.

As DNA, the CDR3 is TGTGCCAGCAGTTTAAGGGGTCAGGGGATCAAGCCCCAGCATTTT. Amino acids: CASSLRGQGIKPQHF. The chain employs TRBV27 and TRBJ1-5; D may be TRBD1 (6 bases). The V gene lost 2 bases and the J gene lost 8 bases, with 16 bases spanning the gap. The CDR3 runs to 15 residues. Germline V gives CDR1 MNHEY, CDR2 SMNVEV (reference sequence).

This sequence joins TRBV11-3 and TRBJ2-5; 7 bases match TRBD1. There are 13 residues in the CDR3. Losses at the gene ends were 2 bases for V and 4 bases for J; bases not matched to a gene: 1. In germline, CDR1 is SGHNT, CDR2 YENEEA. CDR3 sequence: CASSLHRGETQYF. The CDR3 bases are TGTGCCAGCAGCTTACACAGGGGAGAGACCCAGTACTTC. Filled out from reference TRBV11-3 and TRBJ2-5, the complete variable domain reads EAGVVQSPRYKIIEKKQPVAFWCNPISGHNTLYWYLQNLGQGPELLIRYENEEAVDDSQLPKDRFSAERLKGVDSTLKIQPAELGDSAVYLCASSLHRGETQYFGPGTRLLVL.

V gene TRBV18 combines with J gene TRBJ1-3, with a possible D match to TRBD1 (5 bases). V was clipped by 8 bases and J by 4 bases, with 12 bases between them. The CDR3 runs 13 residues. Per germline, CDR1 KGHSH and CDR2 LQKENI. CDR3 coding DNA: TGTGCCAGCGCGGGGACCCTCGGAAACACCATATATTTT. This sequence encodes CASAGTLGNTIYF.

The chain employs TRBV7-9 and TRBJ2-5; D perhaps matches TRBD1 (6 bases). Deletions cut 0 bases from V and 5 bases from J, with 13 bases between. The CDR3 is 15 amino acids. Germline CDR1 reads SEHNR; CDR2 reads FQNEAQ (reference sequence). CDR3 sequence: CASSLALRGEETQYF. The DNA for the CDR3 is TGTGCCAGCAGCTTAGCGCTCAGGGGCGAGGAGACCCAGTACTTC.